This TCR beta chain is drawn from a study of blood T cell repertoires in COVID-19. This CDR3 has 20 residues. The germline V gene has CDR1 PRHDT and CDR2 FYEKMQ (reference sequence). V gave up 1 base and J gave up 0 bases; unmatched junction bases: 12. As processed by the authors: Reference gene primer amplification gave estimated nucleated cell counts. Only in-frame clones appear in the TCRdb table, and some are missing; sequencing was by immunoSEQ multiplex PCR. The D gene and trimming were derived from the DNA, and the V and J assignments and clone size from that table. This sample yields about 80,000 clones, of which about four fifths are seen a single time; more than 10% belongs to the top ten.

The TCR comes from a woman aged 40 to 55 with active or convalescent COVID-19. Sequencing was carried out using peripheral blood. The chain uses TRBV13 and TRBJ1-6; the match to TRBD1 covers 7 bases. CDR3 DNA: TGTGCCAGCAGCTTAGCCGTAGCGACAGGGATGAGCTCCTATAATTCACCCCTCCACTTT. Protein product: CASSLAVATGMSSYNSPLHF.